The 13 T cell receptor beta chains reported below all come from one sample, sequenced in a study of cytomegalovirus exposure and HLA in healthy donors (dated by TCRdb to the late 2010s). The method was the immunoSEQ multiplex PCR assay. A mixture of 60 forward primers for TCR Vbeta segments and 13 reverse primers for TCR Jbeta segments was used in the multiplex PCR. The table comes from immuneACCESS by way of TCRdb, which keeps in-frame sequences with V and J called. Part of the clones is missing from these tables; in studies checked, under half for an unresolved V gene and the rest for unknown reasons. The sample profile shows 100,000 to 150,000 clones; roughly 85% of them were found once. The ten biggest clones cover about 20% of the sample. The sequenced sample consisted of PBMCs. These receptors originate from a man aged 18 to 35 in good health and CMV-seropositive.

This chain uses TRBV5-6 with TRBJ1-6, with 9 bases that match TRBD1. V shed 4 bases and J 7 bases; nucleotides not matched to a gene: 6. Germline CDR1 SGHDT, CDR2 YYEEEE. This CDR3 contains 15 residues. CDR3 region: CASSTDRGGNSPLHF. The CDR3, as DNA: TGTGCCAGCAGCACGGACAGGGGAGGGAATTCACCCCTCCACTTT.

This chain joins TRBV28 and TRBJ1-5; perhaps TRBD1 as D (5 bases). Germline lookup yields CDR1 MDHEN and CDR2 SYDVKM. V gave up 5 bases and J gave up 4 bases, with 12 bases separating them. The CDR3 has 14 residues. The DNA for the CDR3 is TGTGCCAGCAGTCTTCCAAGGGGAAATCAGCCCCAGCATTTT. Its protein is CASSLPRGNQPQHF.

The rearrangement joins TRBV2 to TRBJ2-2; D is undetermined. This CDR3 spans 13 amino acids. Per germline, CDR1 SNHLY and CDR2 FYNNEI. Trimming took 8 bases from V and 3 from J, leaving 10 bases between them. The CDR3 coding sequence is TGTGCCAGCGGATCCGAGGACACCGGGGAGCTGTTTTTT. This sequence encodes CASGSEDTGELFF. Together with reference TRBV2 and TRBJ2-2, the CDR3 gives the full variable domain: EPEVTQTPSHQVTQMGQEVILRCVPISNHLYFYWYRQILGQKVEFLVSFYNNEISEKSEIFDDQFSVERPDGSNFTLKIRSTKLEDSAMYFCASGSEDTGELFFGEGSRLTVL.

V is TRBV7-3 and J is TRBJ1-5; possible D gene TRBD1, 5 bases. The CDR3 runs to 16 residues. Germline V lookup: CDR1 SGHTA, CDR2 FQGTGA. Trimming removed 3 bases from V and 1 base from J, with 13 bases in between. The CDR3 coding sequence is TGTGCCAGCAGCTTCTTCGGGACTCGGAGCAATCAGCCCCAGCATTTT. Amino acids: CASSFFGTRSNQPQHF.

This chain joins TRBV19 and TRBJ1-2, with 7 bases fitting TRBD1. The V and J ends lost 10 bases and 5 bases, in that order; junction bases with no gene match: 16. CDR1 and CDR2 from the germline V gene are LNHDA and SQIVND (reference sequence). CDR3 length equals 15 residues. CDR3 sequence reads: CATIKSGQAPYGYTF. DNA for the CDR3: TGTGCCACCATCAAAAGTGGACAGGCCCCTTATGGCTACACCTTC.

The chain combines TRBV25-1 with TRBJ2-5; 8 nucleotides match TRBD1. The CDR3 extends over 14 amino acids. The germline V gene encodes CDR1 MGHDK and CDR2 SYGVNS. The trim removed 6 bases at V and 5 bases at J, leaving 8 bases unmatched. The CDR3 nucleotides are TGTGCCAGCAGCCGCGCAGGGGGCTTGGAGACCCAGTACTTC. This encodes CASSRAGGLETQYF. Full variable domain (rest looked up from reference TRBV25-1 and TRBJ2-5): EADIYQTPRYLVIGTGKKITLECSQTMGHDKMYWYQQDPGMELHLIHYSYGVNSTEKGDLSSESTVSRIRTEHFPLTLESARPSHTSQYLCASSRAGGLETQYFGPGTRLLVL.

The rearrangement links TRBV5-6 to TRBJ1-1; the D is unclear. This CDR3 region has 16 residues. Germline V lookup: CDR1 SGHDT, CDR2 YYEEEE. Trimming pared 1 base from V and 4 bases from J, leaving 17 bases between. CDR3 sequence: CASSLTRVPSPTEAFF. DNA of the CDR3: TGTGCCAGCAGCTTGACTAGGGTCCCCTCCCCCACTGAAGCTTTCTTT.

The chain recombines TRBV27 with TRBJ2-7; no clear D gene. Deletions cut 0 bases from V and 0 bases from J, with 6 bases between. The CDR3 length is 14 residues. Germline CDR1 reads MNHEY; CDR2 reads SMNVEV (reference sequence). DNA for the CDR3: TGTGCCAGCAGTTTATCTCCAGACTCCTACGAGCAGTACTTC. Translating gives CASSLSPDSYEQYF.

The chain recombines TRBV18 with TRBJ2-2, with D maybe TRBD1 (5 bases). Germline V CDR1 and CDR2: KGHSH, LQKENI. Deletions cut 3 bases from V and 5 bases from J, with 10 bases between. The CDR3 is 14 residues long. The CDR3 nucleotides are TGTGCCAGCTCACCGAGACAGCAGACCGGGGAGCTGTTTTTT. It yields the protein CASSPRQQTGELFF.

Only a few counts were recorded for this clone. The rearrangement joins TRBV6-5 to TRBJ1-5; a weak D match, TRBD1 (6 bases). CDR1 and CDR2 (germline): MNHEY, SVGAGI. V dropped 7 bases and J dropped 5 bases, with 15 bases sitting between them. CDR3 length equals 14 residues. In nucleotides, the CDR3 is TGTGCCAGCAAAACAGGGTTCGGCGATCAGCCCCAGCATTTT. This translates into CASKTGFGDQPQHF.

The V gene is TRBV4-1, the J gene TRBJ2-6, with D possibly TRBD2 on 5 matching bases. The CDR3 is 15 residues long. Trimming took 1 base from V and 4 from J, leaving 8 bases between them. Germline assignment: CDR1 MGHRA and CDR2 YSYEKL. Here the CDR3 DNA reads TGCGCCAGCAGCCAAGGGGAGCCCGGGGCCAACGTCCTGACTTTC. Translated: CASSQGEPGANVLTF.

V is TRBV15 and J is TRBJ2-3, with TRBD2 matching over 9 bases. After removal of 0 bases from V and 6 bases from J, the junction contained 13 bases not matched to a gene. CDR1 LNHNV and CDR2 YYDKDF come from the germline V gene (reference sequence). CDR3 length equals 18 residues. CDR3 loop: CATSREKTAGGLMDTQYF. CDR3 nucleotide sequence: TGTGCCACCAGCAGAGAGAAGACAGCGGGGGGCCTTATGGATACGCAGTATTTT.

This rearrangement joins TRBV12-2 to TRBJ2-3; TRBD1 is the table's D call, not checked against the DNA. TRBV12-2 is noted as a pseudogene. The CDR3 is 17 residues long. The DNA of the CDR3 is TGTGCAAGTCGCCCCAGGCGTAGGCAGCCTGACACAGATACGCAGTATTTT. Translated, it gives CASRPRRRQPDTDTQYF.